The 18 T cell receptor beta chains given below trace back to one sample, sequenced in a study of beta chain features in type 1 diabetes. Isolated RNA was reverse transcribed in full, so expressed TCRB transcripts were sequenced. Clones were read by immunoSEQ multiplex PCR, and TCRdb kept only the in-frame ones, dropping some. The table shows 350,000 to 450,000 clones, with around 13% occurring only once. The sequenced sample consisted of naive CD4+ T cells from blood. Receptors originate from a man under 40 in good health.

The chain uses TRBV11-2 and TRBJ2-3; no firm D call. The CDR3 contains 13 residues. Germline assignment: CDR1 SGHAT and CDR2 FQNNGV. The germline V and J ends were trimmed by 5 bases and 3 bases, with 9 bases remaining between them. In DNA form, the CDR3 reads TGTGCCAGCAGCAGGGTAGGGACAGATACGCAGTATTTT. It codes for CASSRVGTDTQYF. Full variable domain (remainder filled in from reference TRBV11-2 and TRBJ2-3): EAGVAQSPRYKIIEKRQSVAFWCNPISGHATLYWYQQILGQGPKLLIQFQNNGVVDDSQLPKDRFSAERLKGVDSTLKIQPAKLEDSAVYLCASSRVGTDTQYFGPGTRLTVL.

The V call is TRBV30, the J call TRBJ1-1; no reliable D call. V was cut by 1 base and J by 0 bases, with 9 bases left in between. The CDR3 has 14 amino acids. CDR1 and CDR2 (germline): GTSNPN, SVGIG (reference sequence). CDR3 amino acids: CAWSGGLLNTEAFF. The CDR3 DNA is TGTGCCTGGAGTGGAGGACTGTTGAACACTGAAGCTTTCTTT.

About this clone itself: This CDR3 is also generated by other DNA sequences in the sample. The chain joins TRBV5-1 to TRBJ2-2; no reliable D call. The germline gives CDR1 SGHRS, CDR2 YFSETQ. This CDR3 comprises 12 residues. Between the trimmed V and J ends, which lost 2 bases and 2 bases, there was a span of 1 base. This chain's CDR3 is CASSLNTGELFF. The CDR3 nucleotides are TGCGCCAGCAGCTTAAACACCGGGGAGCTGTTTTTT.

This clone showed up just a few times. This chain uses TRBV7-2 with TRBJ2-2; 7 bases are a match to TRBD2. V dropped 0 bases and J dropped 3; count of bases not matched to a gene: 4. The germline gives CDR1 SGHTA, CDR2 FQGNSA. The CDR3 has 16 residues. The CDR3 loop reads CASSLAPGRDTGELFF. The CDR3 coding sequence is TGTGCCAGCAGCTTAGCGCCGGGGAGGGACACCGGGGAGCTGTTTTTT.

The V and J genes are TRBV7-2 and TRBJ2-1, with 7 positions matching TRBD2. CDR1 is SGHTA, CDR2 FQGNSA, per germline. The CDR3 is 13 residues long. With V trimmed by 5 bases and J by 8 bases, 6 bases remained unmatched. CDR3 residues: CASSRLAGDEQFF. CDR3 DNA sequence: TGTGCCAGCAGCAGACTAGCCGGCGATGAGCAGTTCTTC.

This clone was recorded at least ten times. This CDR3 is CASSGTADTQYF. CDR3 in DNA: TGTGCCAGCAGCGGGACTGCGGATACGCAGTATTTT. The chain links TRBV9 to TRBJ2-3, with D possibly being TRBD2 (5 bases). CDR1 SGDLS and CDR2 YYNGEE come from the germline V gene. The CDR3 has 12 residues. The V and J ends lost 3 bases and 6 bases respectively, with 8 bases between them.

This clone was seen more than once but under ten times. The rearrangement links TRBV30 to TRBJ1-4; D remains ambiguous. In germline, CDR1 is GTSNPN, CDR2 SVGIG (reference sequence). The ends were cut back, 1 base at V and 11 bases at J, with 14 bases in the middle. The CDR3 consists of 13 residues. The CDR3 DNA reads as TGTGCCTGGAGTGAGGACGGTGCCGCGAAACTGTTTTTT. This sequence encodes CAWSEDGAAKLFF.

The chain joins TRBV7-2 to TRBJ2-1; perhaps TRBD2 as D (6 bases). This CDR3 contains 14 residues. Trimming stripped 2 bases from V and 10 bases from J, with 15 bases between. Germline V gives CDR1 SGHTA, CDR2 FQGNSA. CDR3 coding DNA: TGTGCCAGCAGCTTATGGCTGACTAGTGGAGAGCAGTTCTTC. Translation gives CASSLWLTSGEQFF.

V is TRBV29-1 and J is TRBJ2-1; 9 bases match TRBD2. The CDR3 loop spans 19 amino acids. CDR1 and CDR2 from the germline V gene are SQVTM and ANQGSEA. Germline trimming cut 2 bases from V and 6 bases from J; bases unmatched to any gene: 20. CDR3 sequence: CSVESGIGSLAGGINEQFF. The CDR3 coding sequence is TGCAGCGTTGAATCCGGGATTGGGAGTTTGGCGGGAGGGATCAATGAGCAGTTCTTC.

This clone was counted only a few times. The chain employs TRBV6-5 and TRBJ2-7; 9 nucleotides match TRBD1. The CDR3 has 15 residues. The J segment lost 4 bases and the V segment lost 2 bases, leaving 6 bases of the junction unmatched. Germline V lookup: CDR1 MNHEY, CDR2 SVGAGI. The CDR3: CASSYRDRDSYEQYV. CDR3 nucleotides: TGTGCCAGCAGTTACCGGGACAGGGACTCTTACGAGCAGTACGTC.

This clone was recorded a few times. The chain uses TRBV5-4 and TRBJ2-4; no definite D call. Germline CDR1 and CDR2: SGHNT and YYREEE (reference sequence). The V end lost 4 bases, the J end lost 5 bases, and 7 bases lay between the germline ends. The CDR3 has 12 residues. The CDR3 bases are TGTGCCAGCAGCAAACAGCAAAACATTCAGTACTTC. Encoded protein: CASSKQQNIQYF.

Only a few counts were recorded for this clone. This rearrangement joins TRBV30 to TRBJ2-7; D remains unclear. Germline values: CDR1 GTSNPN, CDR2 SVGIG (reference sequence). There are 11 residues in the CDR3. V lost 2 bases, J lost 5 bases, and 7 bases lay in between. The CDR3 nucleotides read TGTGCCTGGAGTACCGGCCACGAGCAGTACGTC. This sequence encodes CAWSTGHEQYV.

This clone has just a few counts. The chain links TRBV6-5 to TRBJ2-1; 7 bases are a match to TRBD2. From germline, CDR1 is MNHEY and CDR2 SVGAGI. The CDR3 spans 13 residues. With 7 bases clipped from V and 5 bases from J, the junction kept 5 bases outside the gene matches. CDR3 amino acids: CASKRGRDNEQFF. The CDR3 bases are TGTGCCAGCAAGCGGGGAAGGGACAATGAGCAGTTCTTC.

This clone is a singleton in its sample. The chain uses TRBV6-4 and TRBJ2-5, with D possibly being TRBD1 (6 bases). Looked up from germline, CDR1 is MRHNA and CDR2 is SNTAGT. The CDR3 is 14 amino acids. V was pared by 8 bases and J by 5 bases, with 18 bases between. The CDR3 DNA is TGTGCCAGCGTCGCCTTCAACAGGGTCGAGACCCAGTACTTC. It specifies CASVAFNRVETQYF.

The gene calls are TRBV19 and TRBJ2-7; 9 bases fit TRBD1. V trimming: 5 bases; J trimming: 5 bases; junction bases outside the gene matches: 13. CDR1 LNHDA and CDR2 SQIVND come from the germline V gene (reference sequence). The CDR3 has 16 residues. The CDR3 region is CASSALTGTGSNEQYF. CDR3 in DNA: TGTGCCAGTAGTGCACTAACCGGGACAGGGTCCAACGAGCAGTACTTC. Using reference TRBV19 and TRBJ2-7 for the parts outside the CDR3, the full variable domain is DGGITQSPKYLFRKEGQNVTLSCEQNLNHDAMYWYRQDPGQGLRLIYYSQIVNDFQKGDIAEGYSVSREKKESFPLTVTSAQKNPTAFYLCASSALTGTGSNEQYFGPGTRLTVT.

The J gene is TRBJ2-1, the V gene TRBV2, with 9 bases aligning to TRBD2. The CDR3 has 16 residues. Germline V CDR1 and CDR2: SNHLY, FYNNEI. The junction had 1 base not matched to a gene; V was cut back by 0 bases and J by 1 base. This CDR3 is CASSEAGLASYNEQFF. In DNA form, the CDR3 reads TGTGCCAGCAGTGAAGCGGGACTAGCTTCCTACAATGAGCAGTTCTTC.

The genes are TRBV5-1 and TRBJ2-5, with D possibly TRBD1 on 6 matching bases. CDR1 is SGHRS, CDR2 YFSETQ, per germline. The V end was cut by 4 bases, the J end by 0 bases, with 16 bases between. This CDR3 is built from 16 residues. The CDR3 loop is CASSPGTLPHQETQYF. CDR3 in DNA: TGCGCCAGCAGCCCCGGGACACTTCCCCACCAAGAGACCCAGTACTTC.

Here the CDR3 reads CASSEYRGEAFF. CDR3 nucleotide sequence: TGTGCCAGCAGTGAATATCGGGGAGAAGCTTTCTTT. This chain connects TRBV25-1 to TRBJ1-1; D unclear. V was shortened by 0 bases and J by 8 bases, with 7 bases between the two germline ends. This CDR3 comprises 12 residues. The germline CDR1 and CDR2 sequences are MGHDK and SYGVNS.